A single T cell receptor (beta chain) is shown here with its context. No antigen is known for it. This entry is derived from a study of cytomegalovirus exposure and HLA in healthy donors. For the study at large: One earlier analysis, a look at 180 million or so T cells, found some 100 million unique TCR beta sequences. Study conclusions and caveats: Of the V segments, some could not be distinguished, including TRBV6-2 and TRBV6-3, and were excluded.

In germline, CDR1 is MNHNS, CDR2 SASEGT. Trimming stripped 3 bases from V and 7 bases from J, with 15 bases between. The CDR3 is made up of 15 amino acids. PCR employed 60 Vbeta and 13 Jbeta primers. Method: immunoSEQ multiplex PCR; TCRdb's copy keeps in-frame clones and lacks some. The sample shows 180,000 or so clones, around 75% of them seen only once. Sequenced sample: PBMCs. The receptor was derived from a female donor in good health and CMV-seronegative. The chain links TRBV6-1 to TRBJ2-2, with D possibly matching TRBD2 (7 bases). CDR3 in amino acids: CASSDLRGLDGELFF. The CDR3 nucleotides read TGTGCCAGCAGTGACCTGCGGGGGCTCGACGGGGAGCTGTTTTTT.